One TCR beta chain is described in this entry. Study processing details: Nucleated cell counts were estimated from reference gene primer amplification. Clones were sequenced by immunoSEQ multiplex PCR, and TCRdb holds only the in-frame ones, with some missing. V and J calls and clone size come straight from that table; D and trimming were deduced from the DNA. The sample contains approximately 300,000 clones, around 89% of which appear only once. This sample is drawn from a study of blood T cell repertoires in COVID-19. The overall study: Donors in the United States, Italy and Spain gave samples during acute or convalescent COVID-19. Nucleic acid was either cDNA or gDNA, and it came from T cells, B-cell-depleted T cells, or PBMCs.

The CDR3 has 12 amino acids. Trimming shortened V by 3 bases and J by 6 bases, and 9 bases separated the two germline ends. The germline gives CDR1 SNHLY, CDR2 FYNNEI. This receptor was identified in a man aged 40-50 years with acute or convalescent COVID-19. The chain links TRBV2 to TRBJ2-7; weak D call: TRBD1 (5 bases). What was sequenced was peripheral blood. Here the CDR3 DNA reads TGTGCCAGCAGTGATCGGACACCCGAGCAGTACTTC. Protein: CASSDRTPEQYF.